The next 8 T cell receptor beta chains were all read from a single sample in a study of OX40 agonist ivuxolimab in advanced cancers. The protocol used for the library was the immunoSEQ multiplex PCR assay. The immuneACCESS repertoire file appears here via TCRdb, limited to in-frame rearrangements. These files lack a portion of the clones; in checked studies, under half of the deficit traces to unresolved V genes, and the cause of the others is not known. For this sample there are around 46,000 clones; 77% appear just once. Over 2% of the sample goes to the ten largest clones. The sequenced sample was CD4+ or CD8+ T cells sorted from blood, obtained in a trial of the OX40 agonist ivuxolimab. These receptor sequences come from an adult with an advanced solid tumor such as melanoma, head and neck, liver or kidney cancer.

CDR3 in DNA: TGTGCCAGTAGTATCGGGCGTTCCGGGGAGCTGTTTTTT. Protein product: CASSIGRSGELFF. V is TRBV19 and J is TRBJ2-2; unclear D gene. This CDR3 contains 13 residues. Per the germline V gene, CDR1 is LNHDA and CDR2 is SQIVND (reference sequence). V lost 3 bases and J 6 bases, leaving 8 bases between the germline ends.

This clone turned up a few times. The chain links TRBV30 to TRBJ1-5; the D gene is possibly TRBD1 (6 bases). The length of the CDR3 is 13 residues. CDR1 is GTSNPN, CDR2 SVGIG, per germline (reference sequence). V was shortened by 4 bases and J by 6 bases, with 13 bases between the two germline ends. The CDR3 loop reads CAWTRQVGQPQHF. CDR3 in DNA: TGTGCCTGGACGAGACAGGTGGGTCAGCCCCAGCATTTT.

The chain carries TRBV6-1 and TRBJ1-4; D is uncertain. The CDR3 length is 14 residues. CDR1 is MNHNS and CDR2 is SASEGT in the germline V gene. Trimming shortened V by 8 bases and J by 0 bases, and 10 bases separated the two germline ends. Written as DNA, the CDR3 is TGTGCCAGCTGGCTCGGGTCAACTAATGAAAAACTGTTTTTT. It yields the protein CASWLGSTNEKLFF.

V usage is TRBV5-1 and J usage is TRBJ1-3; D remains ambiguous. Per the germline V gene, CDR1 is SGHRS and CDR2 is YFSETQ. V was pared by 1 base and J by 0 bases, with 11 bases between. CDR3 length: 16 amino acids. This CDR3 is CASSLRGASSGNTIYF. The CDR3 DNA sequence: TGCGCCAGCAGCTTGCGGGGAGCAAGCTCTGGAAACACCATATATTTT.

In its sample, this clone was seen a few times. V usage is TRBV6-1 and J usage is TRBJ1-1; D ambiguous. CDR1 is MNHNS and CDR2 is SASEGT in the germline V gene. The CDR3 spans 13 residues. V lost 6 bases and J lost 3, with 11 bases in between. The DNA of the CDR3 is TGTGCCAGCAGATTACAATGGGACACTGAAGCTTTCTTT. Amino acid sequence: CASRLQWDTEAFF.

This clone occurred a few times. The chain employs TRBV5-1 and TRBJ2-1; 12 nucleotides match TRBD2. This CDR3 contains 20 residues. Per the germline V gene, CDR1 is SGHRS and CDR2 is YFSETQ. The junction had 19 bases not matched to a gene; V was cut back by 2 bases and J by 7 bases. Here the CDR3 DNA reads TGCGCCAGCAGCTTTTTCCCGACTAGCGGGAGCCCTAGCGGGGGAAATGAGCAGTTCTTC. This translates into CASSFFPTSGSPSGGNEQFF.

A note on this clone: Different DNA sequences within this sample yield the same CDR3. This sequence joins TRBV14 and TRBJ2-5; D unresolved. Germline CDR1 is SGHDN and CDR2 is FVKESK. V lost 0 bases to trimming and J lost 5 bases, with 7 bases between them. CDR3 length equals 13 residues. The CDR3 sequence is CASSQDPRETQYF. The DNA of the CDR3 is TGTGCCAGCAGCCAAGATCCCAGGGAGACCCAGTACTTC.

The chain combines TRBV11-2 with TRBJ2-2; D gene unclear. This CDR3 region has 15 residues. Trimming stripped 6 bases from V and 1 base from J, with 12 bases between. CDR1 SGHAT and CDR2 FQNNGV come from the germline V gene. The CDR3 nucleotides read TGTGCCAGCAGTTCTGCCCCCCAGAACACCGGGGAGCTGTTTTTT. It specifies CASSSAPQNTGELFF.